This note documents a single TCR beta chain sequence. In the study's own analysis: How many nucleated cells were present was estimated from reference gene primer amplification. Using immunoSEQ multiplex PCR, the repertoire was profiled, and TCRdb retains in-frame clones only, with some absent. V and J calls and clone size are as listed in that table; D and trimming were resolved from the DNA. The repertoire has 45,000 to 65,000 clones, about 83% of them found once; the top ten carry 25%. The entry originates in a study of blood T cell repertoires in COVID-19. The overall study: There were acute and convalescent COVID-19 samples, and they came from the United States, Italy and Spain. Sample material is recorded as cDNA or gDNA derived from T cells, B-cell-depleted T cells, or PBMCs.

The sequence derives from a human donor in a cohort sampled during active COVID-19. What was sequenced was peripheral blood.

CDR3: CASSLGLGLTEKLFF. In DNA, the CDR3 is TGTGCCAGCAGCTTAGGACTGGGACTGACCGAAAAACTGTTTTTT. The gene calls are TRBV7-2 and TRBJ1-4, with D tentatively TRBD1 (5 bases). Germline loops: CDR1 SGHTA, CDR2 FQGNSA. The V end was cut by 1 base, the J end by 8 bases, with 14 bases between. CDR3 length: 15 amino acids. The entire variable domain, with the rest obtained from reference TRBV7-2 and TRBJ1-4, is as follows: GAGVSQSPSNKVTEKGKDVELRCDPISGHTALYWYRQSLGQGLEFLIYFQGNSAPDKSGLPSDRFSAERTGGSVSTLTIQRTQQEDSAVYLCASSLGLGLTEKLFFGSGTQLSVL.